Sequencing of this T cell receptor (beta chain) was carried out in a study of T cells in tuberculosis. Study-level findings and limits: Smaller alpha distances in active tuberculosis partly reflected shorter CDR3-alpha lengths. Selection depended on which cryopreserved specimens were available.

Some clones are missing from TCRdb's copy, which holds only in-frame ones; the method was immunoSEQ multiplex PCR. The table records approximately 31,000 clones, around 88% of them present only once. This CDR3 has 15 amino acids. V was clipped by 6 bases and J by 9 bases, with 24 bases between them. The germline CDR1 and CDR2 sequences are MNHNS and SASEGT. About this clone itself: The antigen is unknown.

The time point is: new active TB diagnosis, blood taken before or within 7 days of starting treatment. The sequence derives from an adult with tuberculosis. The specimen comprised PBMCs, sampled at tuberculosis diagnosis. The chain is built from TRBV6-1 and TRBJ2-7; maybe TRBD1 (5 bases). CDR3 protein: CASSPRTSPFIGQYF. The CDR3, as DNA: TGTGCCAGCAGCCCTCGGACAAGTCCCTTCATAGGGCAGTACTTC.